Following are 6 T cell receptor beta chains from one sample sequenced in a study of blood T cell repertoires in COVID-19. Sequencing was performed with immunoSEQ multiplex PCR; in TCRdb, only in-frame clones are kept and a portion is missing. The sample holds tens of thousands of clones, roughly 83% seen once. What was sequenced was peripheral blood. The origin of the receptors is a man between 65 and 80 years old with acute or convalescent COVID-19.

This clone was counted between two and nine times. The rearrangement uses TRBV18 and TRBJ1-6, with D hard to call. Per germline, CDR1 KGHSH and CDR2 LQKENI. V lost 4 bases and J 5 bases, leaving 9 bases between the germline ends. The CDR3 sequence is 14 residues long. CDR3 sequence (DNA): TGTGCCAGCTCACTGGCTGAGGATAATTCACCCCTCCACTTT. Residues: CASSLAEDNSPLHF. The whole variable domain, filled in from reference TRBV18 and TRBJ1-6, reads NAGVMQNPRHLVRRRGQEARLRCSPMKGHSHVYWYRQLPEEGLKFMVYLQKENIIDESGMPKERFSAEFPKEGPSILRIQQVVRGDSAAYFCASSLAEDNSPLHFGNGTRLTVT.

The chain combines TRBV27 with TRBJ1-4, with 8 bases identical to TRBD1. The J segment lost 10 bases and the V segment lost 1 base, leaving 8 bases of the junction unmatched. Per germline, CDR1 MNHEY and CDR2 SMNVEV (reference sequence). This CDR3 has 15 residues. CDR3 amino acids: CASSLLTGGFGKLFF. CDR3 in DNA: TGTGCCAGCAGTTTATTAACAGGGGGGTTTGGAAAACTGTTTTTT.

The chain is built from TRBV10-3 and TRBJ2-1; 7 bases are shared with TRBD1. Germline V CDR1 and CDR2: ENHRY, SYGVKD. J gave up 2 bases and V 3 bases, and 4 bases lay outside the gene matches. This CDR3 is built from 15 residues. The CDR3 loop reads CAISDRQGPYNEQFF. The CDR3 DNA is TGTGCCATCAGTGACCGACAGGGTCCCTACAATGAGCAGTTCTTC.

The rearrangement links TRBV19 to TRBJ1-5, with 8 bases matching TRBD1. Germline V gene sequence: CDR1 LNHDA, CDR2 SQIVND (reference sequence). The trim removed 4 bases at V and 2 bases at J, leaving 7 bases unmatched. The CDR3 contains 16 residues. The CDR3, as DNA: TGTGCCAGTAGTAATAGACAGACAGGGGGCAATCAGCCCCAGCATTTT. Translated, it gives CASSNRQTGGNQPQHF.

The rearrangement joins TRBV27 to TRBJ1-1; TRBD1 is a possible D gene (6 bases). This CDR3 spans 13 amino acids. V was pared by 2 bases and J by 7 bases, with 11 bases between. The germline CDR1 and CDR2 sequences are MNHEY and SMNVEV (reference sequence). Here the CDR3 reads CASSLEGGDEAFF. CDR3 sequence (DNA): TGTGCCAGCAGTTTAGAAGGGGGGGATGAAGCTTTCTTT.

CDR3 nucleotides: TGTGCCAGCAGCCAAAGACAGGGTGGTCAGCCCCAGCATTTT. It is translated as CASSQRQGGQPQHF. This chain joins TRBV3-1 (or the pseudogene TRBV3-2) and TRBJ1-5; TRBD1 matches at 7 bases. Germline lookup yields CDR1 LGHDT and CDR2 YNNKEL (reference sequence). Trimming cost V 2 bases and J 6 bases; bases outside gene matches: 4. This CDR3 has 14 residues.